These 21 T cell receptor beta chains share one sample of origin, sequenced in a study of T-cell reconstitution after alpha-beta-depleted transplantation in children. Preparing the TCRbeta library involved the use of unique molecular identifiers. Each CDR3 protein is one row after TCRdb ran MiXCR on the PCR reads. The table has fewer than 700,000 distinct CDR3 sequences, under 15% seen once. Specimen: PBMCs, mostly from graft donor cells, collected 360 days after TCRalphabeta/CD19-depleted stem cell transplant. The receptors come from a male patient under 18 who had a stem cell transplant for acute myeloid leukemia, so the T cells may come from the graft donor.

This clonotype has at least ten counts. CDR3 coding DNA: TGTGCCAGCAGCCCGTTCGGGGAGAACACTGAAGCTTTCTTT. Translation gives CASSPFGENTEAFF. The chain employs TRBV7-2 and TRBJ1-1; D uncertain. Germline V gene data show CDR1 as SGHTA and CDR2 as FQGNSA. V lost 5 bases to trimming and J lost 1 base, with 11 bases between them. CDR3 length equals 14 residues.

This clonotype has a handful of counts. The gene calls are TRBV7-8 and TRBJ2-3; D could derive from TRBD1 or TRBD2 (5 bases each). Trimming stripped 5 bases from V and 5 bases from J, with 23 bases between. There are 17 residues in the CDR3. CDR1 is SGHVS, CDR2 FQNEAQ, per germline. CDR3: CASSPPIGEPRGDTQYF. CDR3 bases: TGTGCCAGCAGCCCACCCATAGGGGAGCCCCGGGGAGATACGCAGTATTTT. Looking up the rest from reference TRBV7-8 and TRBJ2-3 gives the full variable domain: GAGVSQSPRYKVAKRGQDVALRCDPISGHVSLFWYQQALGQGPEFLTYFQNEAQLDKSGLPSDRFFAERPEGSVSTLKIQRTQQEDSAVYLCASSPPIGEPRGDTQYFGPGTRLTVL.

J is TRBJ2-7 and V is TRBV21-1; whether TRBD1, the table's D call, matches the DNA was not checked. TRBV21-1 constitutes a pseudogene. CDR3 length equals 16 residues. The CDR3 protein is CASSPHTGLHFYEQYF. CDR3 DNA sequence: TGTGCCAGCAGCCCTCATACAGGGCTCCATTTTTACGAGCAGTACTTC.

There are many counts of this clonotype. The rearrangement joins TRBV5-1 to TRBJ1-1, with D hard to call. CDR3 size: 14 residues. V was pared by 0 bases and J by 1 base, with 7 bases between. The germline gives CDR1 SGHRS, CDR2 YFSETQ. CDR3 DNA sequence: TGCGCCAGCAGCTTGGGCGGGCCGAACACTGAAGCTTTCTTT. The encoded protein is CASSLGGPNTEAFF. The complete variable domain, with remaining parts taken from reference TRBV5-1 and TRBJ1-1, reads KAGVTQTPRYLIKTRGQQVTLSCSPISGHRSVSWYQQTPGQGLQFLFEYFSETQRNKGNFPGRFSGRQFSNSRSEMNVSTLELGDSALYLCASSLGGPNTEAFFGQGTRLTVV.

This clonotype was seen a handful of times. As DNA, the CDR3 is TGTGCCAGCAGCGTAGCGGCAGGGGGCGGGAATGAGCAGTTCTTC. Translating it yields CASSVAAGGGNEQFF. The chain has TRBV9 and TRBJ2-1; TRBD1 matches 8 bases. Germline V CDR1 and CDR2: SGDLS, YYNGEE. V gave up 0 bases and J gave up 7 bases; unmatched junction bases: 6. This CDR3 is built from 15 residues.

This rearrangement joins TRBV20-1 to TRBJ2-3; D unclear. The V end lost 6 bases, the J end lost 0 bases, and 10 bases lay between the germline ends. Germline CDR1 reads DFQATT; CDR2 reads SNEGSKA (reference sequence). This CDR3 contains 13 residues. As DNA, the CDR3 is TGCAGTGCGGACGGACGGAGCACAGATACGCAGTATTTT. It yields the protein CSADGRSTDTQYF.

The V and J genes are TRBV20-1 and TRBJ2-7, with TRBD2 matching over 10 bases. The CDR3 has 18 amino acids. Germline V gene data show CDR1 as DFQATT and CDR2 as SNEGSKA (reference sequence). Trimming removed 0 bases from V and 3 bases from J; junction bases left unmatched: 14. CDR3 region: CSARDRSGRAETLYEQYF. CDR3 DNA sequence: TGCAGTGCTAGAGATCGGAGCGGGAGGGCCGAAACCCTCTACGAGCAGTACTTC.

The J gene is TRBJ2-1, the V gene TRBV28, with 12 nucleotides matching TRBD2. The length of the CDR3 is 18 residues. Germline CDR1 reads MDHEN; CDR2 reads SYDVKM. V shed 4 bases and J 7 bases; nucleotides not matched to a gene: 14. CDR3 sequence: CASSSALRGLAGRNEQFF. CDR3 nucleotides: TGTGCCAGCAGTTCAGCCTTAAGAGGACTAGCGGGAAGGAATGAGCAGTTCTTC.

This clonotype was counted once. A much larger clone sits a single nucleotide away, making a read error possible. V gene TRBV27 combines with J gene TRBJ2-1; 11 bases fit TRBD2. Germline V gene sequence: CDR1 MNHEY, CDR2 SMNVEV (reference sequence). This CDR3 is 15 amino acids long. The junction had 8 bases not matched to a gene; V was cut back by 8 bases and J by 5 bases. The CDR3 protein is CASCSGTSGHNEQFF. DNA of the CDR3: TGTGCCAGCTGTTCTGGGACTAGCGGACACAATGAGCAGTTCTTC.

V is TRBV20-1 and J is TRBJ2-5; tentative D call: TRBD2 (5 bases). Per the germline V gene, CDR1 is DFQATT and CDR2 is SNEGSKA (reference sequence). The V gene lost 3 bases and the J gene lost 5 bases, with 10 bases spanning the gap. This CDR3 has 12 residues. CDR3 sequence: CSASGGQETQYF. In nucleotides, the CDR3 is TGCAGTGCTAGTGGAGGTCAGGAGACCCAGTACTTC.

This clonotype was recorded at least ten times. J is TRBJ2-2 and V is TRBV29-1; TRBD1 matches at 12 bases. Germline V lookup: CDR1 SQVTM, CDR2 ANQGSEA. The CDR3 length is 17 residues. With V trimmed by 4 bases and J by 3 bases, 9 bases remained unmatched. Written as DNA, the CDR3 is TGCAGCGTTGTTAGGGGGACAGGGGGCGTTTACACCGGGGAGCTGTTTTTT. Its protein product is CSVVRGTGGVYTGELFF.

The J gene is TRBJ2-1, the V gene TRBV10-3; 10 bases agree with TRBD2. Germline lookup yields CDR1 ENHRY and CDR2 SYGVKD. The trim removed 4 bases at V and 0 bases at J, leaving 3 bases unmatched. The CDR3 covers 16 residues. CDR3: CAISGASGSSYNEQFF. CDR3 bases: TGTGCCATCAGTGGTGCTAGCGGGAGCTCCTACAATGAGCAGTTCTTC.

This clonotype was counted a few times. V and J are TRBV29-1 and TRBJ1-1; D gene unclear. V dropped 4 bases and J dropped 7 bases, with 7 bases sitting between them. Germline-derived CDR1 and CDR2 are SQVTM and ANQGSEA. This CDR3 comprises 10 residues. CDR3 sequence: CSVGFNEAFF. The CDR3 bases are TGCAGCGTTGGGTTCAATGAAGCTTTCTTT.

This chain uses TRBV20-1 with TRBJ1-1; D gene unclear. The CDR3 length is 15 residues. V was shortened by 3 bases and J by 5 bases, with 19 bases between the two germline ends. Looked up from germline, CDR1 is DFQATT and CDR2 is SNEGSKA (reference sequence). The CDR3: CSASTSTDSGTEAFF. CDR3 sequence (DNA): TGCAGTGCTAGCACGAGCACAGACTCGGGGACTGAAGCTTTCTTT.

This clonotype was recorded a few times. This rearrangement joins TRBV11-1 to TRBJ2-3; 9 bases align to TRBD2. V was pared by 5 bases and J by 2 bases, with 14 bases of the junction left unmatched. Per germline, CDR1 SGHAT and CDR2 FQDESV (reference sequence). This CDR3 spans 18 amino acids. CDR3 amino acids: CASSHRSGLASPTDTQYF. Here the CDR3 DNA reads TGTGCCAGCAGCCACCGGTCGGGACTAGCATCCCCCACAGATACGCAGTATTTT.

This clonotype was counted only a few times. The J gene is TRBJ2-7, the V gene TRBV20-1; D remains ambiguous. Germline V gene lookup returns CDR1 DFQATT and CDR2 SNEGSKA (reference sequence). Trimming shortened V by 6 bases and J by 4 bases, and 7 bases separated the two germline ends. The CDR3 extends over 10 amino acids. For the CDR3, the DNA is TGCAGTGCCCCGGATTACGAGCAGTACTTC. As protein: CSAPDYEQYF.

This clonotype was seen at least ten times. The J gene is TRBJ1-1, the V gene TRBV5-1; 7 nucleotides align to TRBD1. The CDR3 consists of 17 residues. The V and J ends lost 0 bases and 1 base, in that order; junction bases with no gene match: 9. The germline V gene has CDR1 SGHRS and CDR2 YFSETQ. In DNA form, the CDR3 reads TGCGCCAGCAGCTTGGGGACTCACAGGGGAGCGAACACTGAAGCTTTCTTT. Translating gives CASSLGTHRGANTEAFF.

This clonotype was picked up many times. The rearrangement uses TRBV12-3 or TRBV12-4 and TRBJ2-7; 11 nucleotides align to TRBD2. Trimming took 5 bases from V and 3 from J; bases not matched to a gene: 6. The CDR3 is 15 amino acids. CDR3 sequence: CASSLGLAGYYEQYF. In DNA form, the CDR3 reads TGTGCCAGCAGTCTAGGACTAGCGGGTTACTACGAGCAGTACTTC.

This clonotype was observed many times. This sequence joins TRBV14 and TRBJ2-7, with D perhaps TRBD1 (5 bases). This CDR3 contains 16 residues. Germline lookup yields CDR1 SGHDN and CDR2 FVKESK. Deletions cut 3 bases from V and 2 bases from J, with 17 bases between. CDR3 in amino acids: CASSQAKGIGTYEQYF. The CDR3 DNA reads TGTGCCAGCAGCCAGGCGAAGGGGATAGGAACCTACGAGCAGTACTTC.

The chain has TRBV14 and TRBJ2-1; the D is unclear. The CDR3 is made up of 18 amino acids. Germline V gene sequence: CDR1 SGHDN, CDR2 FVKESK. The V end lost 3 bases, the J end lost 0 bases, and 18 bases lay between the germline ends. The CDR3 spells CASSQFRSQLSSYNEQFF. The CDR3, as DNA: TGTGCCAGCAGCCAGTTCAGGAGCCAATTAAGCTCCTACAATGAGCAGTTCTTC. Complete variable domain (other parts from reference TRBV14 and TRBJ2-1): EAGVTQFPSHSVIEKGQTVTLRCDPISGHDNLYWYRRVMGKEIKFLLHFVKESKQDESGMPNNRFLAERTGGTYSTLKVQPAELEDSGVYFCASSQFRSQLSSYNEQFFGPGTRLTVL.

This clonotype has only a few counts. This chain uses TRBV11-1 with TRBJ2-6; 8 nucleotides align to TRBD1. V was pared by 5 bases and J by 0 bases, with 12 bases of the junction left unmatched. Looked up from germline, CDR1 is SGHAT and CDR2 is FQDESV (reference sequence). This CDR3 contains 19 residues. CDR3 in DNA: TGTGCCAGCAGCAGTGACGTGGGACAGGCCAGCTCTGGGGCCAACGTCCTGACTTTC. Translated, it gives CASSSDVGQASSGANVLTF.